A selection of T cell receptor beta chains follows, all from one sample in a study of OX40 agonist ivuxolimab in advanced cancers. Sequencing used immunoSEQ multiplex PCR; TCRdb keeps in-frame clones, though not all of them. The sample comprises 68,000 or so clones, about 82% of which are singletons, and under 13% rests with the top ten. The specimen comprised CD4+ or CD8+ T cells sorted from blood, sampled in a trial of the OX40 agonist ivuxolimab. The receptors stem from an adult with an advanced solid tumor such as melanoma, head and neck, liver or kidney cancer. The CDR3 runs from the conserved cysteine through the conserved F or W. The order of the fields is V gene, J gene, D gene, CDR3 protein, CDR3 DNA. The D gene is left open where the match is weak.

V: TRBV6-5; J: TRBJ2-3; D: .; CDR3: CASSYSLGSTDTQYF; DNA: TGTGCCAGCAGTTACTCGTTGGGGAGCACAGATACGCAGTATTTT
V: TRBV2; J: TRBJ2-2; D: .; CDR3: CASSEAFGGPTYTGELFF; DNA: TGTGCCAGCAGTGAAGCATTCGGGGGGCCTACCTACACCGGGGAGCTGTTTTTT
V: TRBV5-5; J: TRBJ1-1; D: .; CDR3: CASSLEVFVENTEAFF; DNA: TGTGCCAGCAGCTTGGAGGTTTTCGTGGAGAACACTGAAGCTTTCTTT
V: TRBV4-3; J: TRBJ1-1; D: .; CDR3: CASSLSHRGHTEAFF; DNA: TGCGCCAGCAGCCTCTCACACCGAGGGCACACTGAAGCTTTCTTT
V: TRBV5-8; J: TRBJ2-3; D: .; CDR3: CASSLRFGTDTQYF; DNA: TGTGCCAGCAGCTTAAGGTTTGGCACAGATACGCAGTATTTT
V: TRBV6-1; J: TRBJ1-3; D: TRBD1; CDR3: CASSEYGTGVNTIYF; DNA: TGTGCCAGCAGTGAATACGGGACAGGGGTAAACACCATATATTTT
V: TRBV6-5; J: TRBJ2-3; D: .; CDR3: CAIPRGLF; DNA: TGTGCCATACCGCGTGGCCTCTTT
V: TRBV11-2; J: TRBJ2-3; D: .; CDR3: CASSPGQGLRDTQYF; DNA: TGTGCCAGCAGCCCCGGGCAGGGGCTGAGGGATACGCAGTATTTT
V: TRBV7-3; J: TRBJ2-1; D: .; CDR3: CASSLEGGSGHNEQFF; DNA: TGTGCCAGCAGCTTAGAAGGGGGTAGCGGCCACAATGAGCAGTTCTTC
V: TRBV2; J: TRBJ2-1; D: .; CDR3: CASSERVYNEQFF; DNA: TGTGCCAGCAGTGAACGCGTCTACAATGAGCAGTTCTTC
V: TRBV5-6; J: TRBJ2-7; D: .; CDR3: CASSLTRPSYEQYF; DNA: TGTGCCAGCAGCCTTACTAGGCCCTCCTACGAGCAGTACTTC
V: TRBV23-1; J: TRBJ2-7; D: .; CDR3: CASSQSKDSVDEQYF; DNA: TGCGCCAGCAGTCAATCAAAGGACTCGGTGGACGAGCAGTACTTC
V: TRBV19; J: TRBJ2-1; D: .; CDR3: CASSESDSPYNEQFF; DNA: TGTGCCAGTAGTGAATCAGACAGCCCCTACAATGAGCAGTTCTTC
V: TRBV7-9; J: TRBJ1-2; D: .; CDR3: CASSLGQRDGGGYTF; DNA: TGTGCCAGCAGCTTGGGACAAAGGGACGGAGGTGGCTACACCTTC
V: TRBV27; J: TRBJ2-5; D: TRBD1; CDR3: CASSLQGAHGETQYF; DNA: TGTGCCAGCAGTTTACAGGGGGCGCATGGAGAGACCCAGTACTTC
V: TRBV6-1; J: TRBJ1-2; D: .; CDR3: CASSQPTPYETF; DNA: TGTGCCAGTAGCCAGCCTACGCCCTATGAGACCTTC
V: TRBV28; J: TRBJ2-6; D: .; CDR3: CASSLPGANVLTF; DNA: TGTGCCAGCAGTCTGCCTGGGGCCAACGTCCTGACTTTC
V: TRBV5-1; J: TRBJ2-1; D: TRBD2; CDR3: CASSLALSSGGYNEQFF; DNA: TGCGCCAGCAGCTTGGCCCTGTCTAGCGGGGGCTACAATGAGCAGTTCTTC
V: TRBV5-1; J: TRBJ2-3; D: .; CDR3: CASSLWGEESATDTQYF; DNA: TGCGCCAGCAGCTTGTGGGGAGAGGAGAGTGCCACAGATACGCAGTATTTT
V: TRBV18; J: TRBJ1-3; D: .; CDR3: CASSPRAYSGASSGNTIYF; DNA: TGTGCCAGCTCACCACGGGCGTACTCCGGAGCCTCATCTGGAAACACCATATATTTT
V: TRBV2; J: TRBJ2-6; D: .; CDR3: CASSELGLGRSGANVLTF; DNA: TGTGCCAGCAGTGAATTAGGGCTAGGGCGCTCTGGGGCCAACGTCCTGACTTTC
V: TRBV27; J: TRBJ1-6; D: .; CDR3: CASSYLTDSPLHF; DNA: TGTGCCAGCAGTTATCTCACTGATTCACCCCTCCACTTT
V: TRBV18; J: TRBJ2-7; D: TRBD1; CDR3: CASSSRQGRPDYEQYF; DNA: TGTGCCAGCTCAAGCAGACAGGGGAGACCTGATTACGAGCAGTACTTC
V: TRBV2; J: TRBJ2-3; D: TRBD1; CDR3: CASKNRGEDTQYF; DNA: TGTGCCAGCAAGAACAGGGGTGAAGATACGCAGTATTTT
V: TRBV28; J: TRBJ1-2; D: .; CDR3: CASSLIPGRYGYTF; DNA: TGTGCCAGCAGTTTAATTCCGGGACGATATGGCTACACCTTC
V: TRBV7-6; J: TRBJ2-1; D: .; CDR3: CASSLNAGKREQFF; DNA: TGTGCCAGCAGCTTAAATGCGGGAAAACGTGAGCAGTTCTTC
V: TRBV4-2; J: TRBJ2-3; D: .; CDR3: CASSQSGGGVDTQYF; DNA: TGTGCCAGCAGCCAATCAGGGGGAGGGGTCGATACGCAGTATTTT
V: TRBV5-6; J: TRBJ1-6; D: TRBD1; CDR3: CASSLGDRVNSPLHF; DNA: TGTGCCAGCAGCTTGGGAGACAGGGTTAATTCACCCCTCCACTTT